Listed below are T cell receptor beta chains from one sample, sequenced in a study of long-term antiretroviral therapy in people with HIV. Generated by immunoSEQ multiplex PCR, the TCRdb table keeps only in-frame clones and is missing some. The sample records tens of thousands of clones, around four fifths being singletons. Source: unsorted PBMCs, taken 1.6 years after starting antiretroviral therapy. Receptors were obtained from a man between 35 and 55 years old with HIV. The CDR3 runs from the conserved cysteine through the conserved F or W. The D gene is left open where the match is weak. Clone size appears in some rows only: once, few, many, or a class for an expanded clone.

DNA,CDR3,D,size,J,V
TGTGCCAGCAGTGAGCCGCGGGGACCGAGCCTTTCGGGCAATCAGCCCCAGCATTTT,CASSEPRGPSLSGNQPQHF,NA,NA,TRBJ1-5,TRBV6-4
TGTGCCTGGAGTGGGACAGGGTGGCGAGCTTTCTTT,CAWSGTGWRAFF,TRBD1,NA,TRBJ1-1,TRBV30
TGTGCCAGCAGCGCCCCACAGGGAGAAGCTGGGGCCAACGTCCTGACTTTC,CASSAPQGEAGANVLTF,NA,NA,TRBJ2-6,TRBV9
TGCGCCAGCAGCCCCGGGACAACGGGCTCGTCCGAAAAACTGTTTTTT,CASSPGTTGSSEKLFF,NA,NA,TRBJ1-4,TRBV5-1
TGTGCCAGCAGCACTACGGGGAGCCTCTCTGGGGCCAACGTCCTGACTTTC,CASSTTGSLSGANVLTF,NA,NA,TRBJ2-6,TRBV7-3
TGTGCCAGCAGCTTACAGGGGAGCACCGGGGAGCTGTTTTTT,CASSLQGSTGELFF,NA,few,TRBJ2-2,TRBV7-3
TGTGCCAGTAGTTACCCTCGTGGACCGAGTAAGAACACCGGGGAGCTGTTTTTT,CASSYPRGPSKNTGELFF,NA,NA,TRBJ2-2,TRBV19
TGTGCCAGCAGCTACGGGAACCAAGAGACCCAGTACTTC,CASSYGNQETQYF,NA,NA,TRBJ2-5,TRBV7-2
TGCGCCAGCAGCTTAGGGACAGCTCCTACCTACGAGCAGTACTTC,CASSLGTAPTYEQYF,TRBD1,NA,TRBJ2-7,TRBV5-1
TGTGCCAGCAGCGGGACCGGGACATGGAAAACCGGGGAGCTGTTTTTT,CASSGTGTWKTGELFF,NA,NA,TRBJ2-2,TRBV4-2
TGTGCCAGCAGTATTGGGACAGGGACGTCATATGGCTACACCTTC,CASSIGTGTSYGYTF,TRBD1,once,TRBJ1-2,TRBV6-1
TGTGCCAGCAGCCCAGGCCGGACAGGGGGTCGGGATGGCTACACCTTC,CASSPGRTGGRDGYTF,TRBD1,NA,TRBJ1-2,TRBV7-8
TGCGCCAGCCAAGGGACTACCGAGCAGTTCTTC,CASQGTTEQFF,TRBD2,NA,TRBJ2-1,TRBV10-2
TGTGCCAGCAGTGGAGGACCCACCACGGCTGGTGAAAAACTGTTTTTT,CASSGGPTTAGEKLFF,NA,NA,TRBJ1-4,TRBV6-1
TGTGCCAGCAGCTTAGAGTTCATGATTTCCTACGAGCAGTACTTC,CASSLEFMISYEQYF,NA,NA,TRBJ2-7,TRBV11-2
TGCAGGGTTCAGGGGGCACTAAACAATGAGCAGTTCTTC,CRVQGALNNEQFF,TRBD1,NA,TRBJ2-1,TRBV29-1
TGTGCCAGCACCCCCGGTCGTGGTGAAAAACTGTTTTTT,CASTPGRGEKLFF,NA,once,TRBJ1-4,TRBV6-5
TGTGCCAGCAGCCCATATCGGGGGACCTACGAGCAGTACTTC,CASSPYRGTYEQYF,NA,once,TRBJ2-7,TRBV13
TGCGCCAGCAGTGCCTGGGGGCCGGATACGCAGTATTTT,CASSAWGPDTQYF,NA,NA,TRBJ2-3,TRBV10-2
TGTGCCAGCAGCGCCACCGGAAGCTCCTACAATGAGCAGTTCTTC,CASSATGSSYNEQFF,NA,NA,TRBJ2-1,TRBV7-8